Presented here are 32 T cell receptor beta chains from one specimen sequenced in a study of T-cell reconstitution after alpha-beta-depleted transplantation in children. As it was prepared, the TCRbeta library received unique molecular identifiers. In TCRdb, the PCR reads were re-called with MiXCR into one record per CDR3 protein. The sample records about 360,000 distinct CDR3 sequences, about an eighth being singletons. The sample consisted of PBMCs, taken from the stem cell graft. These receptors were obtained from a human donor who donated a stem cell graft to a child with Fanconi anemia.

The rearrangement uses TRBV30 and TRBJ1-6; unclear D gene. The ends were cut back, 3 bases at V and 10 bases at J, with 10 bases in the middle. The CDR3 runs to 12 residues. The germline gives CDR1 GTSNPN, CDR2 SVGIG (reference sequence). The CDR3 region has the DNA TGTGCCTGGAGCAAGCAGGTGTCACCCCTCCACTTT. This gives the protein CAWSKQVSPLHF.

The rearrangement joins TRBV6-5 to TRBJ2-7; possibly TRBD1 for D (6 bases). V shed 0 bases and J shed 1 base, with 7 bases lying between them. The CDR3 consists of 14 residues. Per the germline V gene, CDR1 is MNHEY and CDR2 is SVGAGI. CDR3 nucleotide sequence: TGTGCCAGCAGTTACTCGGACAGATCCTACGAGCAGTACTTC. It codes for CASSYSDRSYEQYF.

This clonotype was found a few times. The chain employs TRBV20-1 and TRBJ1-2, with TRBD1 identical over 10 bases. Trimming at V came to 6 bases and at J to 5 bases, leaving 9 bases not matched to a gene. This CDR3 comprises 14 residues. Germline CDR1 DFQATT, CDR2 SNEGSKA (reference sequence). In nucleotides, the CDR3 is TGCAGTGCCACGACAGGGGGCGAAGGATATGGCTACACCTTC. The encoded protein is CSATTGGEGYGYTF.

The chain is built from TRBV15 and TRBJ2-1; D gene uncertain. Germline V lookup: CDR1 LNHNV, CDR2 YYDKDF (reference sequence). The CDR3 contains 13 residues. The V end lost 1 base, the J end lost 2 bases, and 3 bases lay between the germline ends. DNA of the CDR3: TGTGCCACCAGCAGAGCCCCCTACAATGAGCAGTTCTTC. It encodes CATSRAPYNEQFF.

CDR3 sequence: CASSFSLSRDEQFF. The CDR3, as DNA: TGTGCCAGCAGTTTTAGTCTCTCTAGGGATGAGCAGTTCTTC. This chain joins TRBV6-5 and TRBJ2-1; D ambiguous. Per germline, CDR1 MNHEY and CDR2 SVGAGI. The V end was cut by 4 bases, the J end by 8 bases, with 15 bases between. The CDR3 is 14 residues long.

The gene calls are TRBV12-3 or TRBV12-4 and TRBJ2-3, with TRBD2 matching 14 bases. V shed 8 bases and J 4 bases; nucleotides not matched to a gene: 14. The CDR3 has 18 amino acids. CDR3 sequence (DNA): TGTGCCAGCTGCCCTCCGGGGACTAGCGGGGGCTGGGCAGATACGCAGTATTTT. This translates into CASCPPGTSGGWADTQYF.

The chain recombines TRBV18 with TRBJ2-5, with 7 nucleotides matching TRBD1. The CDR3 extends over 16 amino acids. Germline trimming cut 0 bases from V and 5 bases from J; bases unmatched to any gene: 9. Germline CDR1 KGHSH, CDR2 LQKENI. The CDR3 is CASSPPWDSVRETQYF. CDR3 sequence (DNA): TGTGCCAGCTCACCACCCTGGGACAGCGTTCGGGAGACCCAGTACTTC.

This rearrangement joins TRBV19 to TRBJ1-1; D not certain. V lost 6 bases and J 4 bases, leaving 12 bases between the germline ends. The V gene's germline CDR1 is LNHDA and CDR2 SQIVND (reference sequence). This CDR3 region has 13 residues. Here the CDR3 DNA reads TGTGCCAGTAGCCAAGGGCTGTTCACTGAAGCTTTCTTT. This sequence encodes CASSQGLFTEAFF.

The J gene is TRBJ1-1, the V gene TRBV5-1; the D gene is possibly TRBD1 (5 bases). The CDR3 loop spans 14 amino acids. Trimming pared 4 bases from V and 4 bases from J, leaving 14 bases between. Germline assignment: CDR1 SGHRS and CDR2 YFSETQ. The CDR3 loop reads CASSTTVGGTEAFF. As DNA, the CDR3 is TGCGCCAGCAGCACCACGGTGGGGGGCACTGAAGCTTTCTTT. The entire variable domain, with the rest obtained from reference TRBV5-1 and TRBJ1-1, is as follows: KAGVTQTPRYLIKTRGQQVTLSCSPISGHRSVSWYQQTPGQGLQFLFEYFSETQRNKGNFPGRFSGRQFSNSRSEMNVSTLELGDSALYLCASSTTVGGTEAFFGQGTRLTVV.

The V and J genes are TRBV4-3 and TRBJ1-2; D gene ambiguous. This CDR3 has 15 residues. The germline V gene encodes CDR1 LGHNA and CDR2 YSLEER. The V end lost 0 bases, the J end lost 3 bases, and 11 bases lay between the germline ends. This chain's CDR3 is CASSQDKDAYYGYTF. In DNA, the CDR3 is TGCGCCAGCAGCCAAGATAAGGACGCGTACTATGGCTACACCTTC.

The table lists this clonotype with many counts. The CDR3 region is CATYPDRRYNEQFF. Here the CDR3 DNA reads TGTGCCACATACCCGGACAGGAGATACAATGAGCAGTTCTTC. This chain joins TRBV10-3 and TRBJ2-1, with 7 bases aligning to TRBD1. CDR3 length equals 14 residues. Germline V gene lookup returns CDR1 ENHRY and CDR2 SYGVKD. The ends lost 10 bases at V and 4 bases at J; junction bases unmatched: 10.

The chain uses TRBV21-1 and TRBJ1-4; the listed D gene, TRBD1, was not tested against the DNA. TRBV21-1 is marked as a pseudogene. This CDR3 region has 12 residues. The CDR3 region is CPAEGRDEKLFF. CDR3 DNA sequence: TGCCCAGCAGAGGGGCGGGATGAAAAACTGTTTTTT.

The V and J genes are TRBV11-2 and TRBJ2-3; D is ambiguous. V shed 3 bases and J shed 4 bases, with 11 bases lying between them. Germline V gene lookup returns CDR1 SGHAT and CDR2 FQNNGV. The CDR3 sequence is 14 residues long. The CDR3 region has the DNA TGTGCCAGCAGCTTTTCTAGGGCCGCAGATACGCAGTATTTT. Protein sequence: CASSFSRAADTQYF.

This clonotype was seen repeatedly, ten times or more. The CDR3 spells CASSQAIRGLSAFF. CDR3 in DNA: TGTGCCAGCAGCCAAGCTATTAGGGGGCTATCGGCTTTCTTT. The rearrangement joins TRBV3-1 to TRBJ1-1, with TRBD1 identical over 7 bases. The CDR3 covers 14 residues. CDR1 is LGHDT and CDR2 is YNNKEL in the germline V gene (reference sequence). V was clipped by 1 base and J by 11 bases; unmatched bases: 10. The whole variable domain, remainder taken from reference TRBV3-1 and TRBJ1-1, is DTAVSQTPKYLVTQMGNDKSIKCEQNLGHDTMYWYKQDSKKFLKIMFSYNNKELIINETVPNRFSPKSPDKAHLNLHINSLELGDSAVYFCASSQAIRGLSAFFGQGTRLTVV.

Ten or more counts support this clonotype. The chain couples TRBV6-5 to TRBJ1-1; D call uncertain. This CDR3 is 14 amino acids long. The germline CDR1 and CDR2 sequences are MNHEY and SVGAGI. Trimming took 2 bases from V and 1 from J, leaving 8 bases between them. The CDR3 nucleotides read TGTGCCAGCAGTTACGGACCTCCGAACACTGAAGCTTTCTTT. It is translated as CASSYGPPNTEAFF.

This clonotype was seen a few times. The chain joins TRBV5-1 to TRBJ2-1; D is perhaps TRBD2 (5 bases). Germline assignment: CDR1 SGHRS and CDR2 YFSETQ. This CDR3 is built from 16 residues. V lost 1 base, J lost 0 bases, and 11 bases lay in between. The CDR3 region has the DNA TGCGCCAGCAGCTTGAACGGGGTCAGCTCCTACAATGAGCAGTTCTTC. Translated, it gives CASSLNGVSSYNEQFF.

This chain connects TRBV10-3 to TRBJ2-3; TRBD1 matches at 8 bases. Germline V gene lookup returns CDR1 ENHRY and CDR2 SYGVKD. After removal of 7 bases from V and 2 bases from J, the junction contained 5 bases not matched to a gene. This CDR3 contains 14 residues. The CDR3 nucleotides are TGTGCCATCACTAAGACAGGGGCCACAGATACGCAGTATTTT. Its protein is CAITKTGATDTQYF.

In its sample, this clonotype was seen a few times. This rearrangement joins TRBV28 to TRBJ2-1; the D gene is possibly TRBD1 (6 bases). Per germline, CDR1 MDHEN and CDR2 SYDVKM. The CDR3 spans 12 residues. The germline V and J ends were trimmed by 2 bases and 13 bases, with 12 bases remaining between them. Written as DNA, the CDR3 is TGTGCCAGCAGTTTAAAAGGACAGAAACAGTTCTTC. Its translation is CASSLKGQKQFF.

This clonotype came up a few times. The chain links TRBV27 to TRBJ2-7, with TRBD2 matching over 9 bases. With V trimmed by 4 bases and J by 9 bases, 10 bases remained unmatched. In germline, CDR1 is MNHEY, CDR2 SMNVEV (reference sequence). The CDR3 has 14 residues. CDR3: CASSSAGGALGQYV. The CDR3, as DNA: TGTGCCAGCAGTTCTGCGGGAGGGGCGCTGGGGCAGTACGTC.

The chain joins TRBV9 to TRBJ1-1; D gene unclear. Germline V CDR1 and CDR2: SGDLS, YYNGEE. The CDR3 is made up of 14 amino acids. V shed 0 bases and J shed 0 bases, with 6 bases lying between them. CDR3 sequence reads: CASSVENMNTEAFF. As DNA, the CDR3 is TGTGCCAGCAGCGTAGAGAACATGAACACTGAAGCTTTCTTT.

The chain uses TRBV20-1 and TRBJ2-2, with 13 nucleotides matching TRBD2. Germline-derived CDR1 and CDR2 are DFQATT and SNEGSKA (reference sequence). V lost 5 bases to trimming and J lost 4 bases; unmatched junction nucleotides: 13. CDR3 length: 18 amino acids. Here the CDR3 reads CSAPNLLAGGVSTGELFF. The DNA of the CDR3 is TGCAGTGCTCCAAACTTACTAGCGGGGGGGGTGAGCACCGGGGAGCTGTTTTTT.

The chain has TRBV7-2 and TRBJ2-3; D gene uncertain. With 3 bases removed from V and 4 bases from J, the gap between germline ends came to 14 bases. Germline CDR1 is SGHTA and CDR2 is FQGNSA. CDR3 length equals 15 residues. The CDR3 here is CASSFTPLSADTQYF. Here the CDR3 DNA reads TGTGCCAGCAGCTTTACTCCACTAAGCGCAGATACGCAGTATTTT.

This clonotype was picked up a small number of times. The chain uses TRBV27 and TRBJ1-5; D not certain. The CDR3 is 14 residues long. Germline-derived CDR1 and CDR2 are MNHEY and SMNVEV (reference sequence). V was cut by 0 bases and J by 7 bases, with 10 bases left in between. CDR3 bases: TGTGCCAGCAGTTTATCGGAAAGACGGCAGCCCCAGCATTTT. Protein sequence: CASSLSERRQPQHF.

The rearrangement uses TRBV5-1 and TRBJ2-1; D tentatively reads TRBD1 or TRBD2 (6 bases each). Germline V CDR1 and CDR2: SGHRS, YFSETQ. The V end was cut by 6 bases, the J end by 0 bases, with 13 bases between. The CDR3 has 15 amino acids. The CDR3 DNA sequence: TGCGCCAGCAACCAAGAGGGGGGCTCCTACAATGAGCAGTTCTTC. Amino acid sequence: CASNQEGGSYNEQFF. Filled out from reference TRBV5-1 and TRBJ2-1, the complete variable domain reads KAGVTQTPRYLIKTRGQQVTLSCSPISGHRSVSWYQQTPGQGLQFLFEYFSETQRNKGNFPGRFSGRQFSNSRSEMNVSTLELGDSALYLCASNQEGGSYNEQFFGPGTRLTVL.

The chain has TRBV28 and TRBJ1-4; D is perhaps TRBD1 (5 bases). The V end lost 1 base, the J end lost 7 bases, and 10 bases lay between the germline ends. From germline, CDR1 is MDHEN and CDR2 SYDVKM. This CDR3 contains 14 residues. The CDR3 DNA follows: TGTGCCAGCAGTTTATTATTGGGGGGTGAAAAACTGTTTTTT. It yields the protein CASSLLLGGEKLFF.

This clonotype was detected many times. V is TRBV12-3 or TRBV12-4 and J is TRBJ1-3; D possibly corresponds to TRBD1 (6 bases). V lost 3 bases and J 0 bases, leaving 9 bases between the germline ends. The CDR3 consists of 15 residues. The CDR3 loop reads CASSFLQGSGNTIYF. For the CDR3, the DNA is TGTGCCAGCAGTTTCTTACAGGGCTCTGGAAACACCATATATTTT.

This clonotype was seen a few times. This chain connects TRBV4-1 to TRBJ1-3, with 9 positions matching TRBD1. Trimming at V came to 1 base and at J to 2 bases, leaving 18 bases not matched to a gene. Per the germline V gene, CDR1 is MGHRA and CDR2 is YSYEKL. There are 21 residues in the CDR3. CDR3 sequence: CASSQVLYAFTGGRPGNTIYF. DNA for the CDR3: TGCGCCAGCAGCCAAGTACTCTACGCGTTTACAGGGGGCCGGCCTGGAAACACCATATATTTT.

The CDR3 loop is CASRGSWTEAFF. CDR3 sequence (DNA): TGTGCCAGCAGGGGCAGTTGGACTGAAGCTTTCTTT. This rearrangement joins TRBV12-3 or TRBV12-4 to TRBJ1-1; D remains ambiguous. V was cut by 6 bases and J by 5 bases, with 10 bases left in between. This CDR3 comprises 12 residues.

This clonotype has a handful of counts. The CDR3 is CASSLDRGDREQYF. In DNA form, the CDR3 reads TGCGCCAGCAGCTTGGACAGGGGGGATCGCGAGCAGTACTTC. V is TRBV5-1 and J is TRBJ2-7; 8 nucleotides line up with TRBD1. With 0 bases clipped from V and 6 bases from J, the junction kept 5 bases outside the gene matches. The CDR3 contains 14 residues. Germline CDR1 is SGHRS and CDR2 is YFSETQ.

This clonotype was found many times. The chain joins TRBV12-3 or TRBV12-4 to TRBJ1-2; TRBD1 might be the D (6 bases). CDR3 size: 15 residues. Trimming left V 5 bases short and J 4 bases short, with 17 bases between. The CDR3 spells CASSPGHPNVYGYTF. The CDR3 nucleotides read TGTGCCAGCAGTCCGGGACACCCGAACGTCTATGGCTACACCTTC.

This clonotype has only a few counts. The chain has TRBV15 and TRBJ1-1; TRBD1 matches 7 bases. The CDR3 is 14 amino acids. The J segment lost 5 bases and the V segment lost 6 bases, leaving 9 bases of the junction unmatched. Germline V gene sequence: CDR1 LNHNV, CDR2 YYDKDF (reference sequence). CDR3 residues: CATRLSGTATEAFF. The CDR3 nucleotides read TGTGCCACCAGGCTCTCTGGGACAGCTACTGAAGCTTTCTTT. Full variable domain (missing parts from reference TRBV15 and TRBJ1-1): DAMVIQNPRYQVTQFGKPVTLSCSQTLNHNVMYWYQQKSSQAPKLLFHYYDKDFNNEADTPDNFQSRRPNTSFCFLDIRSPGLGDTAMYLCATRLSGTATEAFFGQGTRLTVV.

This clonotype has ten or more counts. The chain joins TRBV5-1 to TRBJ1-2; no clear D gene. Trimming cost V 4 bases and J 6 bases, with 16 bases left between them. Germline CDR1 and CDR2: SGHRS and YFSETQ. The CDR3 loop spans 14 amino acids. This CDR3 reads CASSPVNTGDGYTF. The CDR3 DNA follows: TGCGCCAGCAGCCCAGTGAACACGGGCGATGGCTACACCTTC.